One sample yielded the 16 T cell receptor beta chains listed below, sequenced in a study of blood T cell repertoires in COVID-19. TCRdb's copy holds only in-frame clones and misses some; the assay was immunoSEQ multiplex PCR. The table records about 250,000 clones, 85% of them present only once. Sequencing was carried out using peripheral blood. These receptors originate from a woman aged 55-69 years with active or convalescent COVID-19.

This clone occurred a few times. This chain links TRBV20-1 with TRBJ1-4; 7 bases match TRBD1. Germline V gives CDR1 DFQATT, CDR2 SNEGSKA (reference sequence). V shed 6 bases, J shed 7 bases, and the junction held 2 bases outside the gene matches. The CDR3 loop spans 11 amino acids. The CDR3 loop reads CSAGTAEKLFF. CDR3 DNA: TGCAGTGCGGGGACAGCTGAAAAACTGTTTTTT.

This clone was counted only a few times. The rearrangement joins TRBV7-2 to TRBJ2-3, with TRBD2 identical over 10 bases. The V and J ends lost 7 bases and 3 bases, in that order; junction bases with no gene match: 7. The CDR3 runs to 15 residues. The germline gives CDR1 SGHTA, CDR2 FQGNSA. In nucleotides, the CDR3 is TGTGCCAGCATCATAGCGGGAGGTTTAACAGATACGCAGTATTTT. This encodes CASIIAGGLTDTQYF.

The CDR3 nucleotides are TGTGCCAGTAGTATGTCCCGAGGAGGTTACAATGAGCAGTTCTTC. Translating gives CASSMSRGGYNEQFF. J is TRBJ2-1 and V is TRBV19; weak D call: TRBD2 (5 bases). Trimming removed 3 bases at V and 4 bases at J, with 13 bases between. The germline gives CDR1 LNHDA, CDR2 SQIVND (reference sequence). The CDR3 covers 15 residues. Drawing the rest from reference TRBV19 and TRBJ2-1, the complete variable domain is DGGITQSPKYLFRKEGQNVTLSCEQNLNHDAMYWYRQDPGQGLRLIYYSQIVNDFQKGDIAEGYSVSREKKESFPLTVTSAQKNPTAFYLCASSMSRGGYNEQFFGPGTRLTVL.

This clone was counted between two and nine times. This sample includes further DNA sequences coding for the same CDR3. V and J are TRBV27 and TRBJ2-7; D uncertain. Deletions cut 5 bases from V and 0 bases from J, with 11 bases between. The CDR3 loop spans 14 amino acids. Looked up from germline, CDR1 is MNHEY and CDR2 is SMNVEV (reference sequence). The DNA for the CDR3 is TGTGCCAGCAGTCCCCGGCAGGCCTCCTACGAGCAGTACTTC. Translated, it gives CASSPRQASYEQYF.

The chain combines TRBV4-1 with TRBJ1-4; 7 nucleotides align to TRBD1. The CDR3 has 16 amino acids. V lost 2 bases, J lost 0 bases, and 3 bases stayed unmatched. From germline, CDR1 is MGHRA and CDR2 YSYEKL. The CDR3 reads CASSQNQGATNEKLFF. The CDR3 DNA is TGCGCCAGCAGCCAAAATCAGGGGGCAACTAATGAAAAACTGTTTTTT.

This clone was seen a few times. The J gene is TRBJ1-2, the V gene TRBV6-5, with 7 positions matching TRBD1. CDR3 length: 14 amino acids. CDR1 is MNHEY and CDR2 is SVGAGI in the germline V gene. The ends lost 2 bases at V and 5 bases at J; junction bases unmatched: 5. The CDR3 nucleotides are TGTGCCAGCAGTTACCACGACAGGGATTATGGCTACACCTTC. It encodes CASSYHDRDYGYTF.

CDR3 loop: CASSILGARYEQYF. Written as DNA, the CDR3 is TGTGCCAGTAGTATACTGGGGGCGCGATACGAGCAGTACTTC. V is TRBV19 and J is TRBJ2-7; a weak D match, TRBD1 (6 bases). The CDR3 runs to 14 residues. Trimming took off 2 bases at V and 4 bases at J, with 12 bases between the two ends. Germline V gene sequence: CDR1 LNHDA, CDR2 SQIVND (reference sequence).

The gene calls are TRBV19 and TRBJ2-2; TRBD2 agrees at 14 bases. Germline V gene data show CDR1 as LNHDA and CDR2 as SQIVND (reference sequence). V shed 4 bases, J shed 16 bases, and the junction held 8 bases outside the gene matches. The CDR3 is 14 residues long. CDR3 nucleotide sequence: TGTGCCAGTAGTACTGGACTAGCGGGGGGAGTGGAGTTTTTT. This codes for CASSTGLAGGVEFF.

The rearrangement links TRBV7-9 to TRBJ1-2, with D unresolved. The CDR3 is 14 residues long. V lost 2 bases, J lost 4 bases, and 11 bases lay in between. Germline V gene data show CDR1 as SEHNR and CDR2 as FQNEAQ (reference sequence). The CDR3 region is CASSLMEGGYGYTF. Here the CDR3 DNA reads TGTGCCAGCAGCTTAATGGAAGGAGGCTATGGCTACACCTTC.

V is TRBV9 and J is TRBJ2-5, with D possibly being TRBD1 (5 bases). The ends were cut back, 0 bases at V and 2 bases at J, with 11 bases in the middle. Germline CDR1 is SGDLS and CDR2 is YYNGEE. This CDR3 region has 15 residues. CDR3 amino acids: CASSVGGQRQETQYF. The DNA for the CDR3 is TGTGCCAGCAGCGTAGGTGGACAAAGACAAGAGACCCAGTACTTC.

The CDR3: CASSPQNTEAFF. Written as DNA, the CDR3 is TGTGCCAGCAGCCCCCAGAACACTGAAGCTTTCTTT. V usage is TRBV7-8 and J usage is TRBJ1-1; D is ambiguous. From germline, CDR1 is SGHVS and CDR2 FQNEAQ. Deletions cut 5 bases from V and 1 base from J, with 5 bases between. The CDR3 has 12 residues.

The rearrangement links TRBV3-1 (or the pseudogene TRBV3-2) to TRBJ1-1; D is unclear. Trimming cost V 0 bases and J 2 bases, with 10 bases left between them. Germline assignment: CDR1 LGHDT and CDR2 YNNKEL (reference sequence). The CDR3 has 15 residues. The chain's CDR3 is CASSQDRRRNTEAFF. In nucleotides, the CDR3 is TGTGCCAGCAGCCAAGATCGGAGGAGAAACACTGAAGCTTTCTTT.

The chain links TRBV11-3 to TRBJ2-7, with a tentative D call TRBD1 (6 bases). This CDR3 has 15 amino acids. Between the trimmed V and J ends, which lost 5 bases and 0 bases, there was a span of 14 bases. From germline, CDR1 is SGHNT and CDR2 YENEEA. CDR3 in amino acids: CASSPRQVSSYEQYF. The CDR3 region has the DNA TGTGCCAGCAGCCCCAGACAGGTGAGCTCCTACGAGCAGTACTTC. The complete variable domain, with remaining parts taken from reference TRBV11-3 and TRBJ2-7, reads EAGVVQSPRYKIIEKKQPVAFWCNPISGHNTLYWYLQNLGQGPELLIRYENEEAVDDSQLPKDRFSAERLKGVDSTLKIQPAELGDSAVYLCASSPRQVSSYEQYFGPGTRLTVT.

The chain has TRBV2 and TRBJ2-5; 9 bases match TRBD2. CDR1 is SNHLY and CDR2 is FYNNEI in the germline V gene. The CDR3 loop spans 17 amino acids. The trim removed 0 bases at V and 5 bases at J, leaving 10 bases unmatched. The CDR3 loop reads CASSEARGGGAWETQYF. CDR3 in DNA: TGTGCCAGCAGTGAAGCGCGTGGCGGGGGGGCCTGGGAGACCCAGTACTTC. Together with reference TRBV2 and TRBJ2-5, the CDR3 gives the full variable domain: EPEVTQTPSHQVTQMGQEVILRCVPISNHLYFYWYRQILGQKVEFLVSFYNNEISEKSEIFDDQFSVERPDGSNFTLKIRSTKLEDSAMYFCASSEARGGGAWETQYFGPGTRLLVL.

The rearrangement uses TRBV20-1 and TRBJ1-5; 9 bases map to TRBD1. Trimming at V came to 6 bases and at J to 7 bases, leaving 10 bases not matched to a gene. The CDR3 extends over 14 amino acids. Germline loops: CDR1 DFQATT, CDR2 SNEGSKA (reference sequence). CDR3 DNA sequence: TGCAGTGCCAGTCCCGGGACAGGGTACCAGCCCCAGCATTTT. Residues: CSASPGTGYQPQHF.

This sequence joins TRBV6-1 and TRBJ2-3; a possible D gene is TRBD2 (6 bases). Germline CDR1 is MNHNS and CDR2 is SASEGT. The V end was cut by 1 base, the J end by 0 bases, with 8 bases between. The CDR3 loop spans 15 amino acids. The CDR3 region is CASSEVSGSTDTQYF. The CDR3 DNA reads as TGTGCCAGCAGTGAAGTTAGCGGTAGCACAGATACGCAGTATTTT.